These T cell receptor beta chains were read from a single sample in a study of T cell responses to AZD1222 COVID-19 vaccine. Generated by immunoSEQ multiplex PCR, the TCRdb table keeps only in-frame clones and is missing some. Here the sample spans approximately 200,000 clones, approximately 87% being singletons. The source was peripheral blood, collected on day 0 of MenACWY control vaccination. The source of these receptors is an adult in good health. The CDR3 runs from the conserved cysteine through the conserved F or W. Fields, in order: clone size, V gene, J gene, D gene, CDR3 DNA, CDR3 protein. D genes are given only for firm matches. For some rows the clone size is stated as once, few or many, or as a class when expanded; others skip it.

>.|TRBV3-1/TRBV3-2|TRBJ1-1|.
TGTGCCAGCAGCCTTGGGCCCGACACTGAAGCTTTCTTT
CASSLGPDTEAFF
>.|TRBV7-9|TRBJ1-1|TRBD1
TGTGCCAGCAACGGGGCTGAGGGGGCCTTCGAAGCTTTCTTT
CASNGAEGAFEAFF
>.|TRBV11-2|TRBJ1-2|.
TGTGCCAGCAACCCTCTGACAGGAAACTATGGCTACACCTTC
CASNPLTGNYGYTF
>.|TRBV7-9|TRBJ1-4|.
TGTGCCAGCAGCTTAGGACCCTTTGGCGAGGGTGAAAAACTGTTTTTT
CASSLGPFGEGEKLFF
>.|TRBV9|TRBJ2-5|.
TGTGCCAGCAGCGTAGCCGGGGGTATCGAAGAGACCCAGTACTTC
CASSVAGGIEETQYF
>.|TRBV4-1|TRBJ2-7|TRBD2
TGCGCCAGCAGCCAAGCGTTAGCGGGGGGGCCGGGGGAGCAGTACTTT
CASSQALAGGPGEQYF
>.|TRBV27|TRBJ1-5|TRBD1
TGTGCCAGCCGGGACAGTTATAGCAATCAGCCCCAGCATTTT
CASRDSYSNQPQHF
>.|TRBV9|TRBJ1-2|.
TGTGCCAGCAGCGCCGGGCAAGATCTTAACTATGGCTACACCTTC
CASSAGQDLNYGYTF
>.|TRBV6-6|TRBJ2-7|TRBD2
TGTGCCAGCAGTCCTAGGACTAGCGGGAGTCTGATCCCCTACGAGCAGTACTTC
CASSPRTSGSLIPYEQYF
>few|TRBV15|TRBJ1-6|.
TGTGCCACCAGCAGAGATAATGGCTTCGACTCACCCCTCCACTTT
CATSRDNGFDSPLHF
>.|TRBV6-2/TRBV6-3|TRBJ2-3|.
TGTGCCAGCAGTGGACGAGGCACAGATACGCAGTATTTT
CASSGRGTDTQYF
>.|TRBV6-5|TRBJ2-7|TRBD1
TGTGCCAGCAGGAAGACAGGGGCCTACGAGCAGTACTTC
CASRKTGAYEQYF
>.|TRBV7-3|TRBJ2-2|.
TGTGCCAGCACCACTAACGCGAACACCGGGGAGCTGTTTTTT
CASTTNANTGELFF
>.|TRBV9|TRBJ2-7|.
TGTGCCAGCAGCGTAGGACAGGGAGGGACCTACGAGCAGTACTTC
CASSVGQGGTYEQYF
>.|TRBV2|TRBJ1-1|.
TGTGCCAGCAGTGTTTTAGCCGGGGCAGGGAACACTGAAGCTTTCTTT
CASSVLAGAGNTEAFF
>.|TRBV16|TRBJ2-7|TRBD2
TGTGCCAGCAGCCGACGACTAGCGGGAGGGCTCACCTTATACGAGCAGTACTTC
CASSRRLAGGLTLYEQYF
>.|TRBV15|TRBJ1-5|.
TGTGCCACCAGCAGAGAGATAACGACAGGCAGTCAGCCCCAGCATTTT
CATSREITTGSQPQHF
>.|TRBV4-1|TRBJ1-3|.
TGCGCCAGCAGCCAAGAAGGGGGACGGAACTCTGGAAACACCATATATTTT
CASSQEGGRNSGNTIYF
>.|TRBV19|TRBJ1-1|.
TGTGCCAGTAGTATCACGGCGGGCTCCCCAGAAGCTTTCTTT
CASSITAGSPEAFF
>.|TRBV7-2|TRBJ1-6|TRBD1
TGTGCCAGCAGCAGGACAGGGCGTAATTCACCCCTCCACTTT
CASSRTGRNSPLHF
>.|TRBV3-1/TRBV3-2|TRBJ1-1|.
TGTGCCAGCAGCCAGAACCGCCGCACTGAAGCTTTCTTT
CASSQNRRTEAFF
>.|TRBV29-1|TRBJ2-7|.
TGCAGCGTTGAACTAGGCCTATCCTACGAGCAGTACTTC
CSVELGLSYEQYF
>.|TRBV7-9|TRBJ2-1|TRBD2
TGTGCCAGCAGCTCTTGGACTAGCGGGAGCGATAAGCAGTTCTTC
CASSSWTSGSDKQFF
>.|TRBV9|TRBJ2-7|TRBD1
TGTGCCAGCAGCGTAGGGGGGACAGAGACCTACGAGCAGTACTTC
CASSVGGTETYEQYF
>.|TRBV6-4|TRBJ2-1|TRBD1
TGTGCCAGCAGTGAAGGGACAGGGTTATATGAGCAGTTCTTC
CASSEGTGLYEQFF
>.|TRBV2|TRBJ2-7|TRBD2
TGTGCCAGCCGAACTAGCGGGAGGCCGTACGAGCAGTACTTC
CASRTSGRPYEQYF
>.|TRBV18|TRBJ1-5|.
TGTGCCAGCTCACCGGTGAAGGACAATCAGCCCCAGCATTTT
CASSPVKDNQPQHF
>.|TRBV6-2/TRBV6-3|TRBJ1-2|.
TGTGCCAGCAGTTACTTCAGGAACTATGGCTACACCTTC
CASSYFRNYGYTF
>.|TRBV6-5|TRBJ1-6|.
TGTGCCAGCAGAGGCAGGGATTCACCCCTCCACTTT
CASRGRDSPLHF
>.|TRBV5-8|TRBJ2-6|.
TGTGCCAGCAGCTTGGGCGTCTCTGGGGCCAACGTCCTGACTTTC
CASSLGVSGANVLTF
>.|TRBV7-2|TRBJ1-5|.
TGTGCCAGCAGCTTCGGGACGGGGGGTCGTCAGCCCCAGCATTTT
CASSFGTGGRQPQHF
>few|TRBV18|TRBJ2-1|TRBD2
TGTGCCAGCTCACCAAGGACTAGCGTCGATGAGCAGTTCTTC
CASSPRTSVDEQFF
>.|TRBV25-1|TRBJ1-2|.
TGTGCCAGCGGACATTCGGACAGATGGAGCAGCTACACCTTC
CASGHSDRWSSYTF
>.|TRBV27|TRBJ2-7|.
TGTGCCAGCAGATCAGGGGACGAGCAGTACTTC
CASRSGDEQYF
>.|TRBV21-1|TRBJ1-1|.
TGTGCCAGCAGCAAAGCTTTAGGCTCTCCTGAAGCTTTCTTT
CASSKALGSPEAFF
>once|TRBV30|TRBJ1-5|.
TGTGCCTGGAGTGTTCAAGGGGGAGGCAATCAGCCCCAGCATTTT
CAWSVQGGGNQPQHF
>.|TRBV5-3|TRBJ1-3|TRBD1
TGTGCCAGAAGCCATTTGACAGGGTTCTTCGTTGACTCTGGAAACACCATATATTTT
CARSHLTGFFVDSGNTIYF
>.|TRBV30|TRBJ2-3|.
TGTGCCTGGAGTGTAACTTCGGGGAGCACAGATACGCAGTATTTT
CAWSVTSGSTDTQYF
>.|TRBV4-3|TRBJ2-7|.
TGCGCCAGCAGCCTGGGTGGAGGGGGAAGCGAGCAGTACTTC
CASSLGGGGSEQYF
>few|TRBV7-2|TRBJ1-2|TRBD1
TGTGCCAGCAGCTTCGACAGGGCCCTAGGGGGCTACACCTTC
CASSFDRALGGYTF
>few|TRBV7-9|TRBJ1-3|TRBD1
TGTGCCAGCAGCTTACTGTTCTGGCAGGGGGCGTCGGGAAACACCATATATTTT
CASSLLFWQGASGNTIYF